Listed below are T cell receptor beta chains from one sample, sequenced in a study of blood T cell repertoires in COVID-19. The data were produced by immunoSEQ multiplex PCR, yet TCRdb's version contains in-frame clones alone and is incomplete. The sample holds a few hundred thousand clones; around nine tenths are singletons and the top ten take 5.5% to 7%. The sequenced sample was PBMCs or T cells enriched from blood (not recorded which). The receptors stem from a woman in her 30s who had recovered from COVID-19. Each CDR3 is given with its conserved first and last residue. Each record gives: J gene, V gene, clone size, CDR3 length, D gene, CDR3 DNA, CDR3 protein. D genes are given only for firm matches. Rows give clone size only sometimes, using once, few, many, or a class for an expanded clone.

>TRBJ2-2|TRBV27|once|15|TRBD1
TGTGCCAGCAGTCCGAGGACAGGGGTCACCGGGGAGCTGTTTTTT
CASSPRTGVTGELFF
>TRBJ2-7|TRBV15|.|16|.
TGTGCCACCAGCCCCCAGAGGGGTGGTGGGGGGGCCGAGCAGTACTTC
CATSPQRGGGGAEQYF
>TRBJ1-6|TRBV30|once|16|.
TGTGCCTGGCAATTTCCTTCGAGCTCCTATAATTCACCCCTCCACTTT
CAWQFPSSSYNSPLHF
>TRBJ2-1|TRBV11-3|.|15|.
TGTGCCAGCAGCCCTGGCGGACACGCCTACAATGAGCAGTTCTTC
CASSPGGHAYNEQFF
>TRBJ1-1|TRBV2|once|14|TRBD1
TGTGCCAGCAGGGGGGACAGGCTGAACACTGAAGCTTTCTTT
CASRGDRLNTEAFF
>TRBJ1-2|TRBV25-1|.|15|.
TGTGCCAGCAGTGATCCAGGGCGAATTGACTATGGCTACACCTTC
CASSDPGRIDYGYTF
>TRBJ1-2|TRBV5-8|.|14|TRBD1
TGTGCCAGCAGCTCCGGGACAGAGACCTATGGCTACACCTTC
CASSSGTETYGYTF
>TRBJ2-6|TRBV5-4|.|15|.
TGTGCCAGCAGCCCCAGGGGTGGTGGGGCCAACGTCCTGACTTTC
CASSPRGGGANVLTF
>TRBJ1-2|TRBV5-1|once|11|.
TGCGCCAGCGAGGGTGAAGCTGGCTACACCTTC
CASEGEAGYTF
>TRBJ1-6|TRBV9|.|13|.
TGTGCCAGCAGAGGACAGATGAATTCACCCCTCCACTTT
CASRGQMNSPLHF
>TRBJ2-7|TRBV11-2|.|16|TRBD2
TGTGCCAGCACTCCCAACCAGCGGGGGGACTCCTACGAGCAGTACTTC
CASTPNQRGDSYEQYF
>TRBJ2-2|TRBV2|.|15|TRBD1
TGTGCCAGCACCCGGGACAGAGTGAACACCGGGGAGCTGTTTTTT
CASTRDRVNTGELFF
>TRBJ1-2|TRBV25-1|.|15|.
TGTGCCAGCAGTGAGGCAGGGAGGACAAACTATGGCTACACCTTC
CASSEAGRTNYGYTF
>TRBJ2-7|TRBV9|.|15|TRBD2
TGTGCCAGCAGGGGGGCGGGGGGCCTCTCCTACGAGCAGTACTTC
CASRGAGGLSYEQYF
>TRBJ1-4|TRBV7-9|.|15|.
TGTGCCAGCAGCTTAGATGAACAGGGTAATGAAAAACTGTTTTTT
CASSLDEQGNEKLFF
>TRBJ2-2|TRBV5-4|few|16|TRBD2
TGTGCCAGCAGCTTGCCCGGACTAGAGAACACCGGGGAGCTGTTTTTT
CASSLPGLENTGELFF
>TRBJ2-1|TRBV9|.|16|.
TGTGCCAGCAGCGTAGATCTTTCTAGCTCCTACAATGAGCAGTTCTTC
CASSVDLSSSYNEQFF
>TRBJ1-1|TRBV5-1|.|13|TRBD1
TGCGCCAGCAGGGACAGGGTGAACACTGAAGCTTTCTTT
CASRDRVNTEAFF
>TRBJ2-1|TRBV19|.|15|.
TGTGCCAGTAGTATAGAGGCAAACCCCTACAATGAGCAGTTCTTC
CASSIEANPYNEQFF
>TRBJ1-1|TRBV5-4|few|15|TRBD1
TGTGCCAGCAGCTATCCGGGGACAGCGAACACTGAAGCTTTCTTT
CASSYPGTANTEAFF
>TRBJ1-1|TRBV20-1|.|9|.
TGCAGTGCGAACAGGGAAGCTTTCTTT
CSANREAFF
>TRBJ1-1|TRBV7-9|.|16|.
TGTGCCAGCAGCTTAGAGGTACCCGGCGGGAACACTGAAGCTTTCTTT
CASSLEVPGGNTEAFF
>TRBJ2-7|TRBV7-2|.|14|TRBD2
TGTGCCAGCAGCCTACCGGGGGGTTTCTACGAGCAGTACTTC
CASSLPGGFYEQYF
>TRBJ1-1|TRBV5-5|.|16|.
TGTGCCAGCAGCTTGATTTCTGGGGCTGGGGACACTGAAGCTTTCTTT
CASSLISGAGDTEAFF
>TRBJ1-3|TRBV5-1|.|14|.
TGCGCCAGCAGCCCAGGGGTCTCTGGAAACACCATATATTTT
CASSPGVSGNTIYF
>TRBJ1-1|TRBV5-8|.|16|.
TGTGCCAGCAGCTTGACGCTACAGGGATTCGGACCTGAAGCTTTCTTT
CASSLTLQGFGPEAFF
>TRBJ1-1|TRBV2|once|15|TRBD1
TGTGCCAGCAGTCCCGGGACAGGGTGGAGCACTGAAGCTTTCTTT
CASSPGTGWSTEAFF
>TRBJ2-3|TRBV5-6|.|14|.
TGTGCCAGCAGCCCGACAGGGAGGTTAGATACGCAGTATTTT
CASSPTGRLDTQYF
>TRBJ1-2|TRBV7-9|once|15|.
TGTGCCAGCAGCTTAGTGAGTACCAGGACTCGTGGCTACACCTTC
CASSLVSTRTRGYTF
>TRBJ1-4|TRBV5-1|.|12|.
TGCGCCAGCAGCTTGCAGGGTGAAAAACTGTTTTTT
CASSLQGEKLFF
>TRBJ2-5|TRBV10-3|.|11|.
TGTGCCATCAGTGAGCGGGAGACCCAGTACTTC
CAISERETQYF
>TRBJ1-2|TRBV4-1|.|17|.
TGCGCCAGCAGCCGCTTTGTAGTCGACAGTTCTAACTATGGCTACACCTTC
CASSRFVVDSSNYGYTF
>TRBJ2-5|TRBV7-3|.|14|.
TGTGCCAGCAGCCAAACAGGGGGGGAGGAGACCCAGTACTTC
CASSQTGGEETQYF